Presented here are 8 T cell receptor beta chains from one specimen sequenced in a study of regulatory T cells in long-lasting Graves disease. HTBI primers from iRepertoire and Arm-PCR of CDR3 regions yielded the TCR beta libraries. One entry per CDR3 protein, called by TCRdb with MiXCR from the multiplex PCR reads. The sample includes about 460,000 distinct CDR3 sequences, approximately 15% of them seen just once. The time point here: newly diagnosed GD, antithyroid drugs for less than 3 months. Extracted PBMC RNA gave rise to the TCR library. The same data also went into a second study, on T cells in Graves' hyperthyroidism and ophthalmopathy.

The specimen comprised peripheral blood mononuclear cells (PBMCs), sampled at new diagnosis, from a patient treated with antithyroid drugs. These receptors originate from a woman between 50 and 59 years old with Graves disease.

This clonotype was detected a few times. The CDR3 protein is CASRTGSNTGELFF. The CDR3 nucleotides read TGTGCCAGCAGGACCGGGTCTAACACCGGGGAGCTGTTTTTT. V usage is TRBV12-3 or TRBV12-4 and J usage is TRBJ2-2; no clear D gene. This CDR3 spans 14 amino acids. Trimming shortened V by 6 bases and J by 2 bases, and 10 bases separated the two germline ends.

This clonotype was picked up a small number of times. This sequence joins TRBV10-3 and TRBJ2-1, with 11 positions matching TRBD2. The CDR3 is 17 residues long. The J segment lost 0 bases and the V segment lost 6 bases, leaving 7 bases of the junction unmatched. Germline assignment: CDR1 ENHRY and CDR2 SYGVKD. In DNA, the CDR3 is TGTGCCATCAGCGGGACTAGCGGCCCCAGCTCCTACAATGAGCAGTTCTTC. Amino acid sequence: CAISGTSGPSSYNEQFF.

This clonotype was counted many times. J is TRBJ2-2 and V is TRBV6-1; D unresolved. The germline gives CDR1 MNHNS, CDR2 SASEGT. This CDR3 is 15 amino acids long. The V end was cut by 6 bases, the J end by 2 bases, with 13 bases between. The CDR3 region has the DNA TGTGCCAGCAGCTCTGAAGCCCGAAACACCGGGGAGCTGTTTTTT. This gives the protein CASSSEARNTGELFF.

This clonotype occurred many times. V and J are TRBV3-1 and TRBJ1-2; 12 bases match TRBD1. The CDR3 runs to 16 residues. The germline V gene encodes CDR1 LGHDT and CDR2 YNNKEL (reference sequence). J lost 7 bases, V lost 2 bases, and 8 bases had no gene match. As DNA, the CDR3 is TGTGCCAGCAGCCAATCCGGGACAGGGGGCGCAAGTGGCTACACCTTC. It specifies CASSQSGTGGASGYTF.

J is TRBJ2-3 and V is TRBV20-1; perhaps TRBD2 as D (5 bases). V dropped 3 bases and J dropped 4 bases, with 17 bases sitting between them. The length of the CDR3 is 15 residues. Germline loops: CDR1 DFQATT, CDR2 SNEGSKA (reference sequence). CDR3 bases: TGCAGTGCTAGGGCGGAGGCGAGCGCCTCAGATACGCAGTATTTT. Encoded protein: CSARAEASASDTQYF.

The rearrangement links TRBV12-3 or TRBV12-4 to TRBJ2-7, with TRBD2 as a possible D gene (5 bases). V lost 2 bases and J lost 5, with 16 bases in between. CDR3 length equals 15 residues. CDR3 sequence (DNA): TGTGCCAGCAGTTTACCCACGGGATGGGTCCACGAGCAGTACTTC. Translated: CASSLPTGWVHEQYF.

This clonotype was seen many times. The genes are TRBV7-8 and TRBJ2-1; 8 nucleotides align to TRBD1. The CDR3 spans 15 residues. Germline CDR1 reads SGHVS; CDR2 reads FQNEAQ. J gave up 6 bases and V 4 bases, and 8 bases lay outside the gene matches. Written as DNA, the CDR3 is TGTGCCAGCAGCTCGGTGAAAGGACAGGGCAATGAGCAGTTCTTC. Translation: CASSSVKGQGNEQFF.

The gene calls are TRBV19 and TRBJ2-2, with D hard to call. The V and J ends lost 4 bases and 5 bases respectively, with 11 bases between them. In germline, CDR1 is LNHDA, CDR2 SQIVND (reference sequence). The CDR3 is 14 amino acids. The CDR3 DNA is TGTGCCAGTAGTACCCTTCCCTATACCGGGGAGCTGTTTTTT. Translated: CASSTLPYTGELFF.